The TCR beta chain under discussion was sequenced for a study of cytomegalovirus exposure and HLA in healthy donors. At collection, donors were nominally healthy, but unrecorded immune exposures were probable. Primers: 60 Vbeta forward and 13 Jbeta reverse. Profiled with immunoSEQ multiplex PCR; TCRdb holds only in-frame clones, not every one. Among approximately 190,000 clones listed, roughly 80% were seen once. The ends lost 5 bases at V and 7 bases at J; junction bases unmatched: 5. The CDR3 loop spans 15 amino acids. Germline V gene lookup returns CDR1 MDHEN and CDR2 SYDVKM. The chain joins TRBV28 to TRBJ2-2, with 12 bases fitting TRBD2. Source material: PBMCs. The origin of this receptor is a woman aged 30 to 39 in good health and CMV-seropositive. CDR3 in DNA: TGTGCCAGCAGTGCGACTAGCGGGAGAGGCGGGGAGCTGTTTTTT. It encodes CASSATSGRGGELFF.